In its sample, the clone carrying this T cell receptor beta chain was seen many times. MiXCR was run by TCRdb on the 5' RACE reads, yielding one entry per CDR3 protein. The table lists approximately 230,000 distinct CDR3 sequences, 5.5% to 7.5% of them singletons, with about 15% in the top ten. The CDR3 extends over 14 amino acids. The V and J ends lost 1 base and 0 bases respectively, with 4 bases between them. Germline CDR1 is SEHNR and CDR2 is FQNEAQ (reference sequence). This record comes from a study of identical twins. In addition, the sample was reused for a study of T cells expressing NK-cell markers. That paper notes: Whether the expanded NKG2C+ T cell clones recognized HCMV remained unclear.

This TCR was recovered from a young woman in good health. The chain carries TRBV7-9 and TRBJ2-4, with D hard to call. Source material: CD8+ T cells sorted from blood. The CDR3 sequence: CASSLGQAKNIQYF. DNA of the CDR3: TGTGCCAGCAGCTTAGGACAAGCCAAAAACATTCAGTACTTC.